What follows are 4 T cell receptor beta chains derived from one specimen sequenced in a study of blood T cell repertoires in COVID-19. Sequencing was performed with immunoSEQ multiplex PCR; in TCRdb, only in-frame clones are kept and a portion is missing. In the table there are about 210,000 clones, around 85% of which are singletons. The sequenced sample was peripheral blood. The receptor set was obtained from a man aged 45 to 65 with COVID-19, enrolled during active disease.

The J gene is TRBJ2-2, the V gene TRBV2, with TRBD2 matching 7 bases. The CDR3 has 14 residues. With 6 bases clipped from V and 1 base from J, the junction kept 2 bases outside the gene matches. CDR1 is SNHLY, CDR2 FYNNEI, per germline. Here the CDR3 reads CASSSGGNTGELFF. The CDR3 region has the DNA TGTGCCAGCAGCTCGGGGGGGAACACCGGGGAGCTGTTTTTT.

V usage is TRBV4-1 and J usage is TRBJ1-1; D gene uncertain. The length of the CDR3 is 16 residues. The germline gives CDR1 MGHRA, CDR2 YSYEKL. Trimming pared 1 base from V and 0 bases from J, leaving 12 bases between. The CDR3 here is CASSQVRRLMNTEAFF. As DNA, the CDR3 is TGCGCCAGCAGCCAAGTTCGTCGGTTGATGAACACTGAAGCTTTCTTT.

V usage is TRBV7-9 and J usage is TRBJ2-1, with 9 bases lining up with TRBD1. This CDR3 is 17 amino acids long. V was pared by 5 bases and J by 7 bases, with 15 bases of the junction left unmatched. The germline V gene encodes CDR1 SEHNR and CDR2 FQNEAQ (reference sequence). The DNA for the CDR3 is TGTGCCAGCAGCCGGGGCGTTGGACAGGGGAAAGGGAATGAGCAGTTCTTC. It is translated as CASSRGVGQGKGNEQFF.

The chain has TRBV30 and TRBJ2-7; tentative D call: TRBD2 (6 bases). Trimming cost V 2 bases and J 3 bases, with 14 bases left between them. This CDR3 region has 14 residues. Looked up from germline, CDR1 is GTSNPN and CDR2 is SVGIG (reference sequence). The CDR3: CAWSSGGFFYEQYF. In nucleotides, the CDR3 is TGTGCCTGGAGTTCCGGGGGTTTTTTCTACGAGCAGTACTTC.